This T cell receptor (beta chain) was obtained from a study of Ad26.COV2.S vaccination and SARS-CoV-2 variants. In the study overall: Intramuscularly, Ad26.COV2.S was given either once or twice, 56 days apart.

Regarding the study as a whole: Reportedly, after vaccination the spike-specific CD8+ and CD4+ T cell responses displayed substantial breadth. Comparable non-spike TCR breadth was observed in vaccine and placebo recipients.

A note on this clone: Antigen unknown. Other DNA variants within this sample encode the same CDR3.

The repertoire was sequenced with immunoSEQ multiplex PCR; TCRdb's copy has only in-frame clones and lacks some. The sample includes 440,000 or so clones, roughly 91% of them seen just once. Treatment specified: around 19 received Ad26.COV2.S at low or high dose, single or two shots; about 5 received placebo; per-sample allocation not given. Collection of samples fell on day 63 after the first vaccine or placebo injection. Vaccination employed an Ad26 vector expressing the Wuhan-strain SARS-CoV-2 spike. CDR1 is SGHRS, CDR2 YFSETQ, per germline. V gave up 0 bases and J gave up 5 bases; unmatched junction bases: 4. This CDR3 has 14 amino acids.

The TCR sequence derives from a person between 18 and 65 years old who received the Ad26.COV2.S COVID-19 vaccine or a placebo. The chain joins TRBV5-1 to TRBJ1-1; 7 bases align to TRBD1. This specimen was peripheral blood, taken in a trial of Ad26.COV2.S vaccine versus placebo. CDR3 sequence: CASSLGQGGTEAFF. CDR3 bases: TGCGCCAGCAGCTTGGGACAGGGAGGAACTGAAGCTTTCTTT.